This T cell receptor beta chain was captured by sequencing in a study of cytomegalovirus exposure and HLA in healthy donors. Notes on the study in general: Per a prior analysis, the majority of TCR beta V segments were productive roughly 87% or roughly 30% of the time.

Primers: 60 Vbeta forward and 13 Jbeta reverse. Assay used: immunoSEQ multiplex PCR; TCRdb lists only in-frame clones, some missing. The data hold approximately 200,000 clones, with under 90% observed a single time. The CDR3 is 14 residues long. Germline-derived CDR1 and CDR2 are SSHAT and FNYEAQ (reference sequence). Remarks on this clone: Its antigen is not known. Mismatch with germline at one junction end may stem from a read error.

This TCR was sampled from a boy between 2 and 15 years old in good health and CMV-seronegative. This rearrangement joins TRBV7-7 to TRBJ2-7; 8 bases map to TRBD1. Sequences were obtained from PBMCs. As DNA, the CDR3 is TGTGCTAGCAGCGCCGGACAGGGTTCGGGCGAGCAGTACTTC. The encoded protein is CASSAGQGSGEQYF.